This record concerns one T cell receptor (beta chain) sequence. This table comes from immunoSEQ multiplex PCR, and its TCRdb copy is limited to in-frame clones, with some not included. The repertoire holds 100,000 to 150,000 clones, with more than 75% as singletons. This entry belongs to a study of T cell responses to AZD1222 COVID-19 vaccine. The sequence came from an adult in good health. Sequencing used peripheral blood, obtained on day 0 of AZD1222 vaccination.

As DNA, the CDR3 is TGTGCCAGCAGCTTAGTCTTTGGGGCGGCTGGAAACACCATATATTTT. Translated, it gives CASSLVFGAAGNTIYF. This chain joins TRBV7-8 and TRBJ1-3; TRBD1 is a possible D gene (5 bases). Between the trimmed V and J ends, which lost 1 base and 2 bases, there was a span of 12 bases. The CDR3 is 16 residues long. Germline-derived CDR1 and CDR2 are SGHVS and FQNEAQ.